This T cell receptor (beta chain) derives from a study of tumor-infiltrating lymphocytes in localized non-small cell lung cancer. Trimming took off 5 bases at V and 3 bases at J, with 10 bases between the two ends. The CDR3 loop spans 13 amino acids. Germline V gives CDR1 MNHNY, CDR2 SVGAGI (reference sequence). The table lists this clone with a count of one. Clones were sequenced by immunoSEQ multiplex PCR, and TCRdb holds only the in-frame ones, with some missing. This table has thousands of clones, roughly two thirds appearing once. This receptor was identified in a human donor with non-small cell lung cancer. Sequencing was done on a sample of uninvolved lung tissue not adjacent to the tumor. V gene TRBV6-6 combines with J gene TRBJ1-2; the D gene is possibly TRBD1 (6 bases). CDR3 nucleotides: TGTGCCAGCAGTAGGGGGGTGGACTATGGCTACACCTTC. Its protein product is CASSRGVDYGYTF.